The 8 T cell receptor beta chains listed next were all sequenced from one sample in a study of blood T cell repertoires in COVID-19 (dated by TCRdb to 2020 to 2022). Receptor amplification or capture employed the immunoSEQ multiplex PCR assay. This is the immuneACCESS table as TCRdb keeps it, with only in-frame sequences that have V and J called. A part of the clones is gone; compared with another copy, unresolved V genes explain less than half, and the rest is unexplained. This sample gives 25,000 to 30,000 clones in total; roughly 80% of them show up just once. The ten largest clones represent about 43% of the sample. Sequencing input: peripheral blood. These receptors were obtained from a man in his 70s with acute or convalescent COVID-19.

The rearrangement uses TRBV5-1 and TRBJ1-4; TRBD1 agrees at 9 bases. CDR1 and CDR2 (germline): SGHRS, YFSETQ. This CDR3 region has 15 residues. Trimming at V came to 3 bases and at J to 11 bases, leaving 11 bases not matched to a gene. This CDR3 reads CASSWGDRENEKLFF. In nucleotides, the CDR3 is TGCGCCAGCAGCTGGGGGGACAGGGAAAACGAGAAACTGTTTTTT.

This clone was seen only once. The chain joins TRBV4-2 to TRBJ2-3, with 9 bases aligning to TRBD2. Germline-derived CDR1 and CDR2 are LGHNA and YNFKEQ. There are 17 residues in the CDR3. After removal of 5 bases from V and 1 base from J, the junction contained 10 bases not matched to a gene. The CDR3 nucleotides are TGTGCCAGCAGCTCGTCAGGGACTAGCAGACGCACAGATACGCAGTATTTT. Amino acid sequence: CASSSSGTSRRTDTQYF.

This chain uses TRBV6-2 or TRBV6-3 with TRBJ1-4, with D unclear. CDR1 and CDR2 (germline): MNHEY, SVGEGT. This CDR3 contains 21 residues. The V end lost 0 bases, the J end lost 0 bases, and 23 bases lay between the germline ends. DNA of the CDR3: TGTGCCAGCAGTTACTCTACTCGTGACTGGAAAAGATACGCAACTAATGAAAAACTGTTTTTT. Amino acid sequence: CASSYSTRDWKRYATNEKLFF.

The CDR3 region is CAIRQGADTEAFF. DNA for the CDR3: TGTGCCATCAGACAGGGGGCGGACACTGAAGCTTTCTTT. The V gene is TRBV10-3, the J gene TRBJ1-1, with 9 positions matching TRBD1. The J segment lost 3 bases and the V segment lost 6 bases, leaving 2 bases of the junction unmatched. Germline CDR1 is ENHRY and CDR2 is SYGVKD. The CDR3 spans 13 residues.

The chain joins TRBV24-1 to TRBJ2-1; 7 nucleotides line up with TRBD1. Germline values: CDR1 KGHDR, CDR2 SFDVKD. This CDR3 comprises 13 residues. The ends lost 9 bases at V and 8 bases at J; junction bases unmatched: 9. CDR3 nucleotides: TGTGCCACCCGCAGACAGGGTCGTGATGAGCAGTTCTTC. This translates into CATRRQGRDEQFF.

The V call is TRBV7-2, the J call TRBJ2-3; tentative D call: TRBD2 (5 bases). The CDR3 is 16 amino acids. The V end lost 2 bases, the J end lost 5 bases, and 17 bases lay between the germline ends. The germline V gene has CDR1 SGHTA and CDR2 FQGNSA. CDR3 sequence reads: CASSLIGSGDKDTQYF. For the CDR3, the DNA is TGTGCCAGCAGCTTAATAGGGAGTGGTGATAAAGATACGCAGTATTTT. Based on the CDR3 plus reference TRBV7-2 and TRBJ2-3, the full variable domain is GAGVSQSPSNKVTEKGKDVELRCDPISGHTALYWYRQSLGQGLEFLIYFQGNSAPDKSGLPSDRFSAERTGGSVSTLTIQRTQQEDSAVYLCASSLIGSGDKDTQYFGPGTRLTVL.

The genes are TRBV6-5 and TRBJ1-1, with D hard to call. The V gene's germline CDR1 is MNHEY and CDR2 SVGAGI. The CDR3 is 13 residues long. V shed 6 bases and J shed 0 bases, with 8 bases lying between them. CDR3 DNA: TGTGCCAGCAGATCTATTGTGAACACTGAAGCTTTCTTT. Residues: CASRSIVNTEAFF.

The rearrangement links TRBV5-1 to TRBJ2-3; D is possibly TRBD1 (5 bases). This CDR3 region has 14 residues. Germline V gene sequence: CDR1 SGHRS, CDR2 YFSETQ. Trimming removed 6 bases at V and 0 bases at J, with 11 bases between. CDR3 DNA: TGCGCCAGCAATCCAGGGATGAGCACAGATACGCAGTATTTT. Encoded protein: CASNPGMSTDTQYF.